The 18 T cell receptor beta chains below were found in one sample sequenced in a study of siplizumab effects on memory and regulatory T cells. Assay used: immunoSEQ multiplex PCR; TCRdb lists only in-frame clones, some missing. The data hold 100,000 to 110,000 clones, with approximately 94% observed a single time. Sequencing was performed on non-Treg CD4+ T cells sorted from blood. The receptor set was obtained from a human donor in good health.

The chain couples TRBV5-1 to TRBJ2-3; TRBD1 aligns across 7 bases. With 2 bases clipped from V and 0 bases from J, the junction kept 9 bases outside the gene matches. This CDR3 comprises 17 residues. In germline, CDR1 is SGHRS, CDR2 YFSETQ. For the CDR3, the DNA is TGCGCCAGCAGCTTAGGGGGCGGATCTTCTAGCACAGATACGCAGTATTTT. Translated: CASSLGGGSSSTDTQYF.

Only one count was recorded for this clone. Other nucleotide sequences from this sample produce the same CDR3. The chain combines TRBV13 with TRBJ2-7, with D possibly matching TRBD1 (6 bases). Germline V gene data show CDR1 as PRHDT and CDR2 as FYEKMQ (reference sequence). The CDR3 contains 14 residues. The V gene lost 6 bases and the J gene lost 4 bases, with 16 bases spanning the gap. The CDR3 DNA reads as TGTGCCAGCAGGACCTCCGGGACAAATTACGAGCAGTACTTC. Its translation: CASRTSGTNYEQYF.

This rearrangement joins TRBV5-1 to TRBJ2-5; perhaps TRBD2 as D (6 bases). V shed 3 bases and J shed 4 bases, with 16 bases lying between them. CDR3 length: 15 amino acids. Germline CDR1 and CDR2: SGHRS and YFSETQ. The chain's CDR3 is CASSWREFGGETQYF. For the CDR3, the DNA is TGCGCCAGCAGCTGGAGGGAGTTTGGCGGAGAGACCCAGTACTTC.

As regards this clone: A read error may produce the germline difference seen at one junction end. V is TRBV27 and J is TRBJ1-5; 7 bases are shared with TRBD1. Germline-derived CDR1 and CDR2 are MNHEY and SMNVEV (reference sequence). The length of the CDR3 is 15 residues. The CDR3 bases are TGTGCCAGCAGTCTATCCGGACAGGTCAATCAGCCCCAGCATTTT. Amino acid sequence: CASSLSGQVNQPQHF.

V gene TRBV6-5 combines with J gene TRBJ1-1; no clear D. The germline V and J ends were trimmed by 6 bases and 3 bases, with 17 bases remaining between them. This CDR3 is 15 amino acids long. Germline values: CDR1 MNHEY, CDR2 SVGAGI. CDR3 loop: CASSRLPGGDTEAFF. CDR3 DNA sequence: TGTGCCAGCAGCCGACTTCCAGGAGGCGACACTGAAGCTTTCTTT.

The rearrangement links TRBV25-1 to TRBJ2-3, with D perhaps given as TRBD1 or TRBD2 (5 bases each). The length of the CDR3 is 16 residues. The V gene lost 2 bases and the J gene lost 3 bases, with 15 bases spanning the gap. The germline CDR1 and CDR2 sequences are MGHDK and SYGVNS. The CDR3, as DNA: TGTGCCAGCAGTGAAGTAACAGGACTCTTTACAGATACGCAGTATTTT. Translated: CASSEVTGLFTDTQYF.

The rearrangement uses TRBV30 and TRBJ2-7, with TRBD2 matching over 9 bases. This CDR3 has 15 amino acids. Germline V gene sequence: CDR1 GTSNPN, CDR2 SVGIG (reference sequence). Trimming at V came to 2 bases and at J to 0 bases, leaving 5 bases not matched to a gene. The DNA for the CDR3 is TGTGCCTGGAGTCGACTAGCGGCGAGCTCCTACGAGCAGTACTTC. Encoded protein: CAWSRLAASSYEQYF.

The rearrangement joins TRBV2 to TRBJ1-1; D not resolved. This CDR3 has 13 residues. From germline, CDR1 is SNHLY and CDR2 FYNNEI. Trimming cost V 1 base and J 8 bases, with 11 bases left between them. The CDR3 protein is CASSEGFAYEAFF. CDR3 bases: TGTGCCAGCAGTGAAGGGTTTGCCTACGAAGCTTTCTTT.

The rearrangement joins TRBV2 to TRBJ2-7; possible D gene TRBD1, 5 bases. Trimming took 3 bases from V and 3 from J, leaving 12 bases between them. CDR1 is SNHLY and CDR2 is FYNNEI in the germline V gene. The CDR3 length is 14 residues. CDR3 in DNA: TGTGCCAGCAGTGACACGGCAGGGAACTACGAGCAGTACTTC. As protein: CASSDTAGNYEQYF.

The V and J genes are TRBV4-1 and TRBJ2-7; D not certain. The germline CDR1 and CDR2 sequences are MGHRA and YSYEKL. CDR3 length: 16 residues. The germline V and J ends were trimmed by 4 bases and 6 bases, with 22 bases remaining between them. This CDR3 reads CASSRAVYTAEVEQYF. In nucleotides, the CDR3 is TGCGCCAGCAGCCGAGCCGTGTACACGGCAGAGGTCGAGCAGTACTTC.

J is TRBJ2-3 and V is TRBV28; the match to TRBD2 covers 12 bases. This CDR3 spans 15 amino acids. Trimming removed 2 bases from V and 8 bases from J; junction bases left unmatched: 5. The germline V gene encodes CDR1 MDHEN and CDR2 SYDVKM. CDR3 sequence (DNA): TGTGCCAGCAGTTTAAAACTAGCGGGAGGTATTACGCAGTATTTT. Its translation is CASSLKLAGGITQYF.

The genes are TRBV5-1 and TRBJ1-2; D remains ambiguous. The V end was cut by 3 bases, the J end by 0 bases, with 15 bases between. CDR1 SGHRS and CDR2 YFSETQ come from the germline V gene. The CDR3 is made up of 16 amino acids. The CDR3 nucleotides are TGCGCCAGCAGCTCCCGTAGTGGGCGACCTAACTATGGCTACACCTTC. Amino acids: CASSSRSGRPNYGYTF.

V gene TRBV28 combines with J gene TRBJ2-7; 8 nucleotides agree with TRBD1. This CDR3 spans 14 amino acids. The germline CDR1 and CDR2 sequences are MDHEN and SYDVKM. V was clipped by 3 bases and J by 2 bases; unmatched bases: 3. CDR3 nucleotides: TGTGCCAGCAGTTTCCCACAGGGGGCCTACGAGCAGTACTTC. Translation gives CASSFPQGAYEQYF.

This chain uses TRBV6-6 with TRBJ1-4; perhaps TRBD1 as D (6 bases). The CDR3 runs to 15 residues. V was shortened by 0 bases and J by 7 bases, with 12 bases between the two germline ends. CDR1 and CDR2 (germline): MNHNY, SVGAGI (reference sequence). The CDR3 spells CASSYSTGRSEKLFF. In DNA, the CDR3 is TGTGCCAGCAGTTACTCGACAGGACGGAGTGAAAAACTGTTTTTT.

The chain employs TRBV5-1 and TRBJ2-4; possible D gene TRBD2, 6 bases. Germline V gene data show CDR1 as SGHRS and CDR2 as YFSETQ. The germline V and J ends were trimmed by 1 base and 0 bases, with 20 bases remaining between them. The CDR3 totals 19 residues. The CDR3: CASSLMIFGGGLAKNIQYF. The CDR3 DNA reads TGCGCCAGCAGCTTGATGATTTTTGGTGGGGGACTAGCCAAAAACATTCAGTACTTC.

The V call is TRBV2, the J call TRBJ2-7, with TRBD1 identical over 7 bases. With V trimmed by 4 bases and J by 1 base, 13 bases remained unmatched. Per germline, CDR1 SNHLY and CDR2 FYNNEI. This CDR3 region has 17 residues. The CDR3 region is CASSGAPGQPSSYEQYF. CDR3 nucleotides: TGTGCCAGCAGTGGGGCTCCGGGACAGCCCTCTTCCTACGAGCAGTACTTC.

The CDR3 nucleotides are TGTGCCTGGAGTGTACTGGGGGGAAACACCATATATTTT. This codes for CAWSVLGGNTIYF. This chain joins TRBV30 and TRBJ1-3; D remains unclear. This CDR3 spans 13 amino acids. CDR1 is GTSNPN, CDR2 SVGIG, per germline (reference sequence). The V end lost 0 bases, the J end lost 4 bases, and 7 bases lay between the germline ends.

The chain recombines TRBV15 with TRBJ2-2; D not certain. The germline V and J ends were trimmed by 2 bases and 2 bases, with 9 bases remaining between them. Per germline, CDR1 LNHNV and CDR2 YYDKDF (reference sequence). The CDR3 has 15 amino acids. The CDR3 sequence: CATSRPGLNTGELFF. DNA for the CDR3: TGTGCCACCAGCAGACCCGGGCTTAACACCGGGGAGCTGTTTTTT.